The next 27 T cell receptor beta chains were all read from a single sample in a study of blood T cell repertoires in COVID-19. This table comes from immunoSEQ multiplex PCR, and its TCRdb copy is limited to in-frame clones, with some not included. The sample includes some 140,000 clones, around three quarters of them seen just once. The material sequenced was peripheral blood. Receptor source: a man aged 55 to 70 with acute or convalescent COVID-19.

The V gene is TRBV7-9, the J gene TRBJ1-4; unclear D gene. Germline V lookup: CDR1 SEHNR, CDR2 FQNEAQ (reference sequence). The CDR3 runs 17 residues. The V gene lost 2 bases and the J gene lost 0 bases, with 13 bases spanning the gap. The CDR3 DNA follows: TGTGCCAGCAGCTTATTTGGTGAGGGAGCAACTAATGAAAAACTGTTTTTT. This codes for CASSLFGEGATNEKLFF.

The chain combines TRBV19 with TRBJ2-1; TRBD2 matches 7 bases. CDR1 LNHDA and CDR2 SQIVND come from the germline V gene (reference sequence). The V gene end was trimmed by 1 base and the J gene end by 9 bases; junction bases not matched to a gene: 12. The CDR3 consists of 16 residues. CDR3 coding DNA: TGTGCCAGTAGTATAGCTTTGAGGACGGCGGGAGCTGAGCAGTTCTTC. This translates into CASSIALRTAGAEQFF.

This clone was picked up one time. The chain links TRBV12-3 or TRBV12-4 to TRBJ1-4; D call uncertain. The V gene lost 4 bases and the J gene lost 8 bases, with 5 bases spanning the gap. The CDR3 consists of 11 residues. CDR3 region: CASSSTEKLFF. The CDR3 nucleotides are TGTGCCAGCAGTTCGACAGAAAAACTGTTTTTT.

The V call is TRBV28, the J call TRBJ1-2, with D hard to call. V was shortened by 4 bases and J by 8 bases, with 8 bases between the two germline ends. Germline CDR1 is MDHEN and CDR2 is SYDVKM. CDR3 length: 11 amino acids. In DNA form, the CDR3 reads TGTGCCAGCAGTTCGCGCGGCGGCTACACCTTC. It specifies CASSSRGGYTF.

The chain carries TRBV19 and TRBJ1-2; D call uncertain. Germline lookup yields CDR1 LNHDA and CDR2 SQIVND (reference sequence). The V end was cut by 5 bases, the J end by 6 bases, with 16 bases between. The CDR3 length is 14 residues. The CDR3 region is CASSPPSRGNGYTF. For the CDR3, the DNA is TGTGCCAGTAGTCCCCCCAGCCGGGGAAATGGCTACACCTTC.

The rearrangement links TRBV19 to TRBJ2-1; no clear D. The V end was cut by 5 bases, the J end by 4 bases, with 3 bases between. The CDR3 loop spans 11 amino acids. Looked up from germline, CDR1 is LNHDA and CDR2 is SQIVND (reference sequence). In nucleotides, the CDR3 is TGTGCCAGTAGTTCTTACAATGAGCAGTTCTTC. Residues: CASSSYNEQFF.

In this sample, this clone turned up a few times. The chain links TRBV11-2 to TRBJ2-3, with 14 bases matching TRBD2. Germline trimming cut 4 bases from V and 3 bases from J; bases unmatched to any gene: 3. Germline V gene lookup returns CDR1 SGHAT and CDR2 FQNNGV. The CDR3 sequence is 16 residues long. DNA of the CDR3: TGTGCCAGCAGCTATGGGACTAGCGGGAGTACAGATACGCAGTATTTT. Its translation: CASSYGTSGSTDTQYF.

The chain is built from TRBV4-2 and TRBJ2-1, with 13 nucleotides matching TRBD2. In germline, CDR1 is LGHNA, CDR2 YNFKEQ. Trimming took 0 bases from V and 0 from J; bases not matched to a gene: 5. The CDR3 length is 19 residues. The CDR3 loop is CASSQELGTSGISYNEQFF. The DNA for the CDR3 is TGTGCCAGCAGCCAAGAACTAGGGACTAGCGGGATCTCCTACAATGAGCAGTTCTTC.

This chain joins TRBV30 and TRBJ2-6; D is unclear. This CDR3 is 14 amino acids long. The V gene's germline CDR1 is GTSNPN and CDR2 SVGIG (reference sequence). V lost 3 bases and J 3 bases, leaving 9 bases between the germline ends. The CDR3 sequence: CAWSHGLGANVLTF. CDR3 nucleotides: TGTGCCTGGAGCCATGGGCTTGGGGCCAACGTCCTGACTTTC. The variable domain in full, completed from reference TRBV30 and TRBJ2-6, reads SQTIHQWPATLVQPVGSPLSLECTVEGTSNPNLYWYRQAAGRGLQLLFYSVGIGQISSEVPQNLSASRPQDRQFILSSKKLLLSDSGFYLCAWSHGLGANVLTFGAGSRLTVL.

This clone occurred a few times. The chain is built from TRBV4-3 and TRBJ1-1, with D possibly TRBD1 on 6 matching bases. The V gene's germline CDR1 is LGHNA and CDR2 YSLEER. V was trimmed by 0 bases and J by 0 bases, leaving 20 bases between them. This CDR3 spans 19 amino acids. CDR3 in amino acids: CASSQDRGAGEFMNTEAFF. Here the CDR3 DNA reads TGCGCCAGCAGCCAAGATAGAGGTGCAGGGGAATTCATGAACACTGAAGCTTTCTTT.

The gene calls are TRBV6-1 and TRBJ2-3, with 9 bases matching TRBD1. CDR1 MNHNS and CDR2 SASEGT come from the germline V gene. CDR3 length: 16 residues. J lost 8 bases, V lost 0 bases, and 9 bases had no gene match. The CDR3 protein is CASSEATDRGWSTQYF. In nucleotides, the CDR3 is TGTGCCAGCAGTGAAGCCACGGACAGGGGTTGGAGTACGCAGTATTTT.

The chain employs TRBV3-1 (or the pseudogene TRBV3-2) and TRBJ2-3, with 10 positions matching TRBD2. The CDR3 has 17 amino acids. Germline CDR1 reads LGHDT; CDR2 reads YNNKEL (reference sequence). V trimming: 0 bases; J trimming: 4 bases; junction bases outside the gene matches: 7. This chain's CDR3 is CASSQDWASGRSDTQYF. The CDR3 coding sequence is TGTGCCAGCAGCCAAGATTGGGCTAGCGGGAGATCAGATACGCAGTATTTT.

In this sample, this clone turned up a few times. V and J are TRBV21-1 and TRBJ1-4. TRBV21-1 is a documented pseudogene. The CDR3 totals 15 residues. The CDR3 DNA reads TGTGCCAGCAGCAAAGCGTCACCGGGGAATGAAAAACTGTTTTTT. Amino acids: CASSKASPGNEKLFF.

CDR3 bases: TGTGCCAGCAGTTCCCGGTACGAGCAGTACTTC. This encodes CASSSRYEQYF. The V call is TRBV28, the J call TRBJ2-7; no clear D gene. Germline CDR1 MDHEN, CDR2 SYDVKM. The ends were cut back, 4 bases at V and 4 bases at J, with 5 bases in the middle. The CDR3 runs to 11 residues.

The chain employs TRBV6-1 and TRBJ1-3, with a possible D match to TRBD1 (6 bases). V lost 4 bases and J lost 0, with 16 bases in between. Germline assignment: CDR1 MNHNS and CDR2 SASEGT. The CDR3 runs 17 residues. Here the CDR3 DNA reads TGTGCCAGCAGTGCCGATTCGGGACACAGCTCTGGAAACACCATATATTTT. It codes for CASSADSGHSSGNTIYF.

This clone was observed a handful of times. This chain uses TRBV5-6 with TRBJ1-2, with D possibly being TRBD1 (6 bases). The CDR3 runs to 14 residues. The V and J ends lost 2 bases and 2 bases respectively, with 10 bases between them. Germline CDR1 SGHDT, CDR2 YYEEEE. The CDR3 sequence: CASSFGTPNYGYTF. The DNA of the CDR3 is TGTGCCAGCAGCTTTGGGACACCCAACTATGGCTACACCTTC. The whole variable domain, remainder taken from reference TRBV5-6 and TRBJ1-2, is DAGVTQSPTHLIKTRGQQVTLRCSPKSGHDTVSWYQQALGQGPQFIFQYYEEEERQRGNFPDRFSGHQFPNYSSELNVNALLLGDSALYLCASSFGTPNYGYTFGSGTRLTVV.

As to this clone: Within the sample, other DNA sequences also encode this same CDR3. V and J are TRBV18 and TRBJ2-7; maybe TRBD1 (6 bases). The CDR3 runs to 15 residues. V was clipped by 2 bases and J by 0 bases, with 11 bases between them. Looked up from germline, CDR1 is KGHSH and CDR2 is LQKENI. The CDR3 reads CASSPGGGSSYEQYF. CDR3 bases: TGTGCCAGCTCACCAGGGGGCGGAAGCTCCTACGAGCAGTACTTC. Full variable domain (outside the CDR3, taken from reference TRBV18 and TRBJ2-7): NAGVMQNPRHLVRRRGQEARLRCSPMKGHSHVYWYRQLPEEGLKFMVYLQKENIIDESGMPKERFSAEFPKEGPSILRIQQVVRGDSAAYFCASSPGGGSSYEQYFGPGTRLTVT.

The gene calls are TRBV27 and TRBJ1-2; tentatively, D is TRBD1 (6 bases). CDR1 and CDR2 (germline): MNHEY, SMNVEV (reference sequence). The CDR3 runs to 14 residues. The ends were cut back, 5 bases at V and 4 bases at J, with 14 bases in the middle. Here the CDR3 DNA reads TGTGCCAGCAGTCCCCGGCAGGACAGCTATGGCTACACCTTC. It yields the protein CASSPRQDSYGYTF.

J is TRBJ1-2 and V is TRBV14; the D gene is possibly TRBD1 (6 bases). CDR3 length: 15 amino acids. Germline values: CDR1 SGHDN, CDR2 FVKESK. The V gene lost 4 bases and the J gene lost 2 bases, with 14 bases spanning the gap. CDR3 region: CASSPPGTQNYGYTF. CDR3 DNA: TGTGCCAGCAGCCCGCCCGGGACACAGAACTATGGCTACACCTTC.

This chain joins TRBV29-1 and TRBJ1-1; possibly TRBD1 for D (6 bases). The germline V and J ends were trimmed by 7 bases and 1 base, with 13 bases remaining between them. This CDR3 is built from 13 residues. Germline lookup yields CDR1 SQVTM and CDR2 ANQGSEA. CDR3 coding DNA: TGCAGCGCTACAGTACAGGGGAACACTGAAGCTTTCTTT. It codes for CSATVQGNTEAFF.

In regard to this clone: The same CDR3 can be traced to other DNA sequences in this sample. The chain has TRBV5-1 and TRBJ1-1, with TRBD1 matching over 7 bases. In germline, CDR1 is SGHRS, CDR2 YFSETQ. Trimming at V came to 0 bases and at J to 1 base, leaving 0 bases not matched to a gene. CDR3 length equals 14 residues. The CDR3 region has the DNA TGCGCCAGCAGCTTGGGGACAGGGAACACTGAAGCTTTCTTT. Translating gives CASSLGTGNTEAFF. The full variable domain, completed using reference TRBV5-1 and TRBJ1-1, is KAGVTQTPRYLIKTRGQQVTLSCSPISGHRSVSWYQQTPGQGLQFLFEYFSETQRNKGNFPGRFSGRQFSNSRSEMNVSTLELGDSALYLCASSLGTGNTEAFFGQGTRLTVV.

This clone was observed once. The J gene is TRBJ2-2, the V gene TRBV19; no definite D call. V was clipped by 3 bases and J by 6 bases, with 8 bases between them. This CDR3 has 13 amino acids. The germline V gene has CDR1 LNHDA and CDR2 SQIVND (reference sequence). The CDR3 DNA reads as TGTGCCAGTAGTATGGCTGTGTCCGGGGAGCTGTTTTTT. It is translated as CASSMAVSGELFF.

This clone was recorded only once. The chain links TRBV3-1 (or the pseudogene TRBV3-2) to TRBJ1-1; possibly TRBD1 for D (5 bases). Trimming took 0 bases from V and 0 from J, leaving 14 bases between them. The germline gives CDR1 LGHDT, CDR2 YNNKEL (reference sequence). This CDR3 contains 17 residues. CDR3 region: CASSQDLSTVMNTEAFF. DNA for the CDR3: TGTGCCAGCAGCCAAGATCTTTCGACAGTTATGAACACTGAAGCTTTCTTT.

A word on this clone: The junction does not match germline at one end; this may be a read error. This chain links TRBV7-7 with TRBJ2-5, with 8 bases that match TRBD2. This CDR3 spans 14 amino acids. Germline V lookup: CDR1 SSHAT, CDR2 FNYEAQ (reference sequence). CDR3 coding DNA: TGTGCTAGCAGCTTAGGGACTAGTTGGGAGACCCAGTACTTC. Protein: CASSLGTSWETQYF.

The chain combines TRBV9 with TRBJ2-1, with D possibly matching TRBD2 (6 bases). This CDR3 region has 16 residues. Germline assignment: CDR1 SGDLS and CDR2 YYNGEE. V was shortened by 5 bases and J by 4 bases, with 19 bases between the two germline ends. Written as DNA, the CDR3 is TGTGCCAGCAGTTACTTTTCGGAGGGCGGTTACAATGAGCAGTTCTTC. This gives the protein CASSYFSEGGYNEQFF.

The chain has TRBV5-1 and TRBJ1-2; 9 nucleotides line up with TRBD1. The V segment lost 4 bases and the J segment 8 bases; nucleotides outside the gene matches: 12. The CDR3 totals 15 residues. Per germline, CDR1 SGHRS and CDR2 YFSETQ. The CDR3 loop is CASSGDAGTGLGYTF. For the CDR3, the DNA is TGCGCCAGCAGCGGAGATGCAGGGACAGGGCTGGGCTACACCTTC. Full variable domain (remainder filled in from reference TRBV5-1 and TRBJ1-2): KAGVTQTPRYLIKTRGQQVTLSCSPISGHRSVSWYQQTPGQGLQFLFEYFSETQRNKGNFPGRFSGRQFSNSRSEMNVSTLELGDSALYLCASSGDAGTGLGYTFGSGTRLTVV.

The gene calls are TRBV10-3 and TRBJ2-3, with a weak D call TRBD2 (5 bases). Per the germline V gene, CDR1 is ENHRY and CDR2 is SYGVKD. The V end lost 7 bases, the J end lost 3 bases, and 11 bases lay between the germline ends. This CDR3 is built from 13 residues. CDR3 coding DNA: TGTGCCATCAAGGCTAGGGAGACAGATACGCAGTATTTT. Translated: CAIKARETDTQYF.